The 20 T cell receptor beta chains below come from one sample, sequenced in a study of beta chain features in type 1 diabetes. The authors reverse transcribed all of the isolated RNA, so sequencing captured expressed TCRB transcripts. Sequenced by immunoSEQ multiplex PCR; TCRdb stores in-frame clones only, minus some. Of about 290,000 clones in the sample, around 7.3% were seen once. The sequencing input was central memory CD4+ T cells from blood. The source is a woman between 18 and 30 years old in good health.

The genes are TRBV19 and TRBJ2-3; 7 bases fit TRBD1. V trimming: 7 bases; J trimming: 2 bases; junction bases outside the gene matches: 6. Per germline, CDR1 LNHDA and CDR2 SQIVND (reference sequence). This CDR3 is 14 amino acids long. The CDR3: CASNRQGFTDTQYF. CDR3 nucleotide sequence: TGTGCCAGTAACAGACAGGGATTCACAGATACGCAGTATTTT.

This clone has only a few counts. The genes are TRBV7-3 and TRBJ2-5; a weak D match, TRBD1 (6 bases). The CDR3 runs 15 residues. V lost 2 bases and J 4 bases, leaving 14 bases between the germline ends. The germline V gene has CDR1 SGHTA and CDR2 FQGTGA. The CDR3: CASSLPQRGGETQYF. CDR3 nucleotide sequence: TGTGCCAGCAGCTTACCCCAGAGAGGGGGAGAGACCCAGTACTTC. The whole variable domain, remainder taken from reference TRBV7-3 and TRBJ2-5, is GAGVSQTPSNKVTEKGKYVELRCDPISGHTALYWYRQSLGQGPEFLIYFQGTGAADDSGLPNDRFFAVRPEGSVSTLKIQRTERGDSAVYLCASSLPQRGGETQYFGPGTRLLVL.

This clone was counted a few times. This CDR3 reads CASSQGKSYNEQFF. CDR3 DNA: TGTGCCAGCAGCCAGGGGAAGTCCTACAATGAGCAGTTCTTC. This chain links TRBV5-6 with TRBJ2-1; a possible D gene is TRBD1 (6 bases). From germline, CDR1 is SGHDT and CDR2 YYEEEE. The CDR3 spans 14 residues. Between the trimmed V and J ends, which lost 4 bases and 1 base, there was a span of 9 bases.

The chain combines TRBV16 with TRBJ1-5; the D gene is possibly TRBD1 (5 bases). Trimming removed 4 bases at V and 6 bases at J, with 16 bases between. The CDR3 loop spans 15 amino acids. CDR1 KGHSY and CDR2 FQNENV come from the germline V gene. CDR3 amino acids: CASSLRGGQGQPQHF. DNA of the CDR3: TGTGCCAGCAGCCTACGGGGTGGCCAGGGTCAGCCCCAGCATTTT.

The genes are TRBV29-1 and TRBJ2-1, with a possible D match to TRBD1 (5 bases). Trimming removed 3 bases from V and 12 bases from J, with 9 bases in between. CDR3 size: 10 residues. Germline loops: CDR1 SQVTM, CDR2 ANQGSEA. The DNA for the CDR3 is TGCAGCGTTGACGGCAGGGTGCAGTTCTTC. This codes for CSVDGRVQFF.

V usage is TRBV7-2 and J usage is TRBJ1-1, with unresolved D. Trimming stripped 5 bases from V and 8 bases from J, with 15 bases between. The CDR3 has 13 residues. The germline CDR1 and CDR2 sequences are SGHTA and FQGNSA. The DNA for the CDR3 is TGTGCCAGCAGCCCGGGCTTAGGCCAGGAAGCTTTCTTT. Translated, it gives CASSPGLGQEAFF.

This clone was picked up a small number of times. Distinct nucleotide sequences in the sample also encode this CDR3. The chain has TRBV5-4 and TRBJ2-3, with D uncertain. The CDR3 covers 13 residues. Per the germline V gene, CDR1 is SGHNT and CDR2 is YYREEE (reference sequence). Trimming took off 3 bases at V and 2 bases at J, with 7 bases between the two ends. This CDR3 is CASSSDLTDTQYF. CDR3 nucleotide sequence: TGTGCCAGCAGCTCCGATCTCACAGATACGCAGTATTTT.

The CDR3 DNA reads TGTGCCAGCAGCTTGTTTTACAATGAGCAGTTCTTC. Residues: CASSLFYNEQFF. The V and J genes are TRBV5-4 and TRBJ2-1; D remains ambiguous. CDR1 is SGHNT and CDR2 is YYREEE in the germline V gene (reference sequence). V lost 1 base, J lost 4 bases, and 3 bases lay in between. The CDR3 sequence is 12 residues long.

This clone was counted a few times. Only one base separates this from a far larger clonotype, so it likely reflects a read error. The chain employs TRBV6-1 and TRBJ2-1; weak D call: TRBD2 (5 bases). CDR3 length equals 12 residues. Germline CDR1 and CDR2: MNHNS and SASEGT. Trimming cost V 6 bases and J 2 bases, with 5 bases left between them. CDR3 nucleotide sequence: TGTGCCAGCAGCGGGGCCTACAATGAGCAGTTCTTC. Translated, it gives CASSGAYNEQFF.

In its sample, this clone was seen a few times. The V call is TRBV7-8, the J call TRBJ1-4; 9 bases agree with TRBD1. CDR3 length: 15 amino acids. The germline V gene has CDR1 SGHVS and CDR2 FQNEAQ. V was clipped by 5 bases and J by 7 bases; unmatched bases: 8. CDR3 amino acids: CASSTNRGRSEKLFF. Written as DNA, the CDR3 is TGTGCCAGCAGCACGAACAGGGGGCGTAGTGAAAAACTGTTTTTT.

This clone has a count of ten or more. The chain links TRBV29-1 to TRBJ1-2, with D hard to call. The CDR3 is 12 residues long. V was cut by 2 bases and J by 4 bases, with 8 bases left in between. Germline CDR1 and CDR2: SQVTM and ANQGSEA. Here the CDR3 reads CSVEQHPYGYTF. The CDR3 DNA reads TGCAGCGTTGAACAGCATCCCTATGGCTACACCTTC.

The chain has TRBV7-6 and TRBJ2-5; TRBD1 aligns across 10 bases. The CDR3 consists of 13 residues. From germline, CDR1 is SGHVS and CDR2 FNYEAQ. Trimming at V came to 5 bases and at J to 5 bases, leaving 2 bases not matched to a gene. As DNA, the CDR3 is TGTGCCAGCAGCGGGACAGGGGCCGAGACCCAGTACTTC. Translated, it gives CASSGTGAETQYF.

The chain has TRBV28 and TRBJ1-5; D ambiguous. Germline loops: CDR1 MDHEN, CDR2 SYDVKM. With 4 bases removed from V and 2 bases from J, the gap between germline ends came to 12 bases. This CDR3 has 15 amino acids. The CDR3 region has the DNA TGTGCCAGCAGTTCCTCGGACGGGGGCAATCAGCCCCAGCATTTT. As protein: CASSSSDGGNQPQHF.

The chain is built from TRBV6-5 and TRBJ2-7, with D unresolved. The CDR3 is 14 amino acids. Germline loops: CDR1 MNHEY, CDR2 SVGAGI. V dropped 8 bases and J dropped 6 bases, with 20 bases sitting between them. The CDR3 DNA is TGTGCCAGCGGCCGCGTTTTCGAGACACTCGAGCAGTACTTC. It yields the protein CASGRVFETLEQYF.

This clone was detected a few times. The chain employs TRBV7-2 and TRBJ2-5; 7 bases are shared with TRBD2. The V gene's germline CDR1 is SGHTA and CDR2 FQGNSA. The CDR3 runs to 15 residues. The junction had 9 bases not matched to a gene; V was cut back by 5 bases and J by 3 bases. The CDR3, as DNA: TGTGCCAGCAGCCGAACGGGAGGAACCAAAGAGACCCAGTACTTC. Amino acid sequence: CASSRTGGTKETQYF. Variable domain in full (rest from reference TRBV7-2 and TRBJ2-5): GAGVSQSPSNKVTEKGKDVELRCDPISGHTALYWYRQSLGQGLEFLIYFQGNSAPDKSGLPSDRFSAERTGGSVSTLTIQRTQQEDSAVYLCASSRTGGTKETQYFGPGTRLLVL.

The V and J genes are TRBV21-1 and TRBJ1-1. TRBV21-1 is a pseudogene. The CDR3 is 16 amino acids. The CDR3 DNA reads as TGTGCCAGCAGCAAAGCGCTTTGGGGGGGAAACACTGAAGCTTTCTTT. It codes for CASSKALWGGNTEAFF.

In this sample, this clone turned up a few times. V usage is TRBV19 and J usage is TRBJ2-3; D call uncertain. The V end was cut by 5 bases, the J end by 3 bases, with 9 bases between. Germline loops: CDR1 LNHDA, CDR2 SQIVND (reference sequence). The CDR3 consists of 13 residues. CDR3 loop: CASSPGWTDTQYF. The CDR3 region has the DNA TGTGCCAGTAGTCCAGGTTGGACAGATACGCAGTATTTT.

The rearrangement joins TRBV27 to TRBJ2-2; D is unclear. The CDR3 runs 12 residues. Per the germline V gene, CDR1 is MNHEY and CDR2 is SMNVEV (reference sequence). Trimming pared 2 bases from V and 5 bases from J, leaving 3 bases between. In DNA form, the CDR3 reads TGTGCCAGCAGTTTAGATACCGGGGAGCTGTTTTTT. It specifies CASSLDTGELFF.

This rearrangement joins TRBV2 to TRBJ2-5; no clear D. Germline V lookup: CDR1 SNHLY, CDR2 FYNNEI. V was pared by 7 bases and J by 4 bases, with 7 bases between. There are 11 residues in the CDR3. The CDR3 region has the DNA TGTGCCAGCAATCCGGCAGAGACCCAGTACTTC. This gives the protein CASNPAETQYF.

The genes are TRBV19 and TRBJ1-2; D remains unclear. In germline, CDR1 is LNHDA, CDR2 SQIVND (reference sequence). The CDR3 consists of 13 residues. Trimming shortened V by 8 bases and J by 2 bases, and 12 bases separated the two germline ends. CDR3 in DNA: TGTGCCAGTTCCAGAGGAGGGAACTATGGCTACACCTTC. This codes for CASSRGGNYGYTF.